The clone carrying this T cell receptor beta chain was observed at least ten times. The antigen is undetermined. It may be a read error: a sequence one base away is much more abundant. TCR beta CDR3 sequences were amplified from RNA transcripts. The TCR CDR3 first-round RT-PCR relied on the HTBI primer set. MiXCR, run by TCRdb on the multiplex PCR reads, gives a single entry per CDR3 protein. The top ten clones hold around 4.5% of a sample with approximately 600,000 distinct CDR3 sequences, 14% to 15% of them seen once. Trimming removed 3 bases from V and 2 bases from J; junction bases left unmatched: 4. The V gene's germline CDR1 is MNHEY and CDR2 SMNVEV (reference sequence). The CDR3 spans 14 residues. PBMCs were derived from about 9.1 ml fresh peripheral blood. The data were taken from a study of T cells in Graves' hyperthyroidism and ophthalmopathy. About the research overall: At the time of initial diagnosis and before any treatment, peripheral blood was collected.

Study outcomes and limitations: The model foresaw ophthalmopathy a median roughly 6.3 months prior to onset.

The receptor comes from a woman between 35 and 50 years old with Graves' ophthalmopathy. Specimen: blood. The chain uses TRBV27 and TRBJ2-7; the match to TRBD1 covers 7 bases. DNA of the CDR3: TGTGCCAGCAGTTTTGGACAGGCTCCCTACGAGCAGTACTTC. It translates to CASSFGQAPYEQYF.